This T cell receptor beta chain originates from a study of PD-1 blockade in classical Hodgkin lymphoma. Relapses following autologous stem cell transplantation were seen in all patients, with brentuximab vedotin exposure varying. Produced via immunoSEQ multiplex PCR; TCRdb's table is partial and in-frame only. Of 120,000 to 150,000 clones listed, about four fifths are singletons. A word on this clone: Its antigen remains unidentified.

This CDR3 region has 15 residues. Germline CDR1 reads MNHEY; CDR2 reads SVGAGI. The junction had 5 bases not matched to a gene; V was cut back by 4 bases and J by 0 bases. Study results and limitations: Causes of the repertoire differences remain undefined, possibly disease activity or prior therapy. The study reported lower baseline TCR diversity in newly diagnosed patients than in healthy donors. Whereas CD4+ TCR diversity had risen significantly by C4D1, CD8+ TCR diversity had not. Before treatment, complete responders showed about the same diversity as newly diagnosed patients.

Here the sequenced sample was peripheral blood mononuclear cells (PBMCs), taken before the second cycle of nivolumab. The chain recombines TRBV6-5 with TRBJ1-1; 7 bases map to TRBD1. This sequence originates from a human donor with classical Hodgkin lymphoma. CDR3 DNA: TGTGCCAGCAGTTCGTCGGGACAGCTGAACACTGAAGCTTTCTTT. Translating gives CASSSSGQLNTEAFF.